The rows below give T cell receptor beta chains drawn from one sample of a study of blood T cell repertoires in COVID-19. The table came from immunoSEQ multiplex PCR; TCRdb's copy has only in-frame clones and leaves some out. Here the sample spans roughly 140,000 clones, roughly 80% being singletons. The sample consisted of peripheral blood. These receptors came from a man in his sixties or seventies who had recovered from COVID-19. Both conserved end residues are part of each CDR3. Each record gives: D gene, CDR3 length, J gene, V gene, CDR3 protein. D genes are given only for firm matches.

d_gene: TRBD1
len: 14
j_gene: TRBJ1-2
v_gene: TRBV27
CDR3aa: CASTSGQGNYGYTF

d_gene: .
len: 14
j_gene: TRBJ2-7
v_gene: TRBV30
CDR3aa: CAWSVRRGGDEQYF

d_gene: .
len: 14
j_gene: TRBJ2-5
v_gene: TRBV5-1
CDR3aa: CASSLTFIAETQYF

d_gene: TRBD1
len: 15
j_gene: TRBJ2-1
v_gene: TRBV2
CDR3aa: CARKLQGAVGNEQFF

d_gene: .
len: 16
j_gene: TRBJ1-1
v_gene: TRBV5-1
CDR3aa: CASSLFSDSLGAEAFF

d_gene: .
len: 15
j_gene: TRBJ2-7
v_gene: TRBV19
CDR3aa: CASSRSVGLSYEQYF

d_gene: .
len: 14
j_gene: TRBJ1-2
v_gene: TRBV29-1
CDR3aa: CSVEDFGRGYGYTF

d_gene: TRBD1
len: 14
j_gene: TRBJ1-5
v_gene: TRBV2
CDR3aa: CASSEDRGNQPQHF

d_gene: .
len: 15
j_gene: TRBJ2-1
v_gene: TRBV6-5
CDR3aa: CASTPTTTYYNEQFF

d_gene: TRBD1
len: 15
j_gene: TRBJ2-3
v_gene: TRBV2
CDR3aa: CASRGGQGAPDTQYF

d_gene: .
len: 13
j_gene: TRBJ1-2
v_gene: TRBV18
CDR3aa: CASSKRDNYGYTF

d_gene: TRBD2
len: 15
j_gene: TRBJ2-3
v_gene: TRBV2
CDR3aa: CASRLAGGGTDTQYF

d_gene: TRBD1
len: 13
j_gene: TRBJ1-1
v_gene: TRBV30
CDR3aa: CASQGRQGAWAFF

d_gene: .
len: 16
j_gene: TRBJ2-2
v_gene: TRBV1
CDR3aa: CTISRGPTISAGELFF

d_gene: TRBD2
len: 14
j_gene: TRBJ2-7
v_gene: TRBV29-1
CDR3aa: CSVELREREYEQYF

d_gene: .
len: 15
j_gene: TRBJ2-5
v_gene: TRBV18
CDR3aa: CASSLRVSSQETQYF

d_gene: .
len: 13
j_gene: TRBJ2-7
v_gene: TRBV6-5
CDR3aa: CASRDIAHYEQYF

d_gene: TRBD2
len: 13
j_gene: TRBJ2-7
v_gene: TRBV29-1
CDR3aa: CSVGLAGLYEQYF

d_gene: .
len: 13
j_gene: TRBJ1-1
v_gene: TRBV30
CDR3aa: CAWMTGIGTEAFF

d_gene: TRBD1
len: 17
j_gene: TRBJ2-7
v_gene: TRBV5-1
CDR3aa: CASSPPTEPGGSYEQYF

d_gene: TRBD1
len: 13
j_gene: TRBJ2-7
v_gene: TRBV3-1/TRBV3-2
CDR3aa: CASSRNRGYEQYF

d_gene: TRBD2
len: 16
j_gene: TRBJ2-3
v_gene: TRBV13
CDR3aa: CASSPGLAGVTDTQYF

d_gene: TRBD2
len: 13
j_gene: TRBJ2-1
v_gene: TRBV29-1
CDR3aa: CSVAIAGANEQFF